The rows below give T cell receptor beta chains drawn from one sample of a study of cytomegalovirus exposure and HLA in healthy donors. Sequenced by immunoSEQ multiplex PCR; TCRdb stores in-frame clones only, minus some. The repertoire includes around 100,000 clones, 60% to 80% of them detected once, and 8.5% to 10% sits in the top ten. Sample: PBMCs. The receptors here all came from a male donor in good health and CMV-seropositive. The CDR3 runs from the conserved cysteine through the conserved F or W. A D gene is named only where the DNA matches it firmly. Clone size is not always given. Where it is, it says once, few, many or a class for expanded clones.

V	J	D	size	CDR3	DNA
TRBV27	TRBJ2-1	TRBD2	NA	CASSFGPLGLDANEQFF	TGTGCCAGCAGTTTCGGCCCCCTGGGACTAGACGCCAATGAGCAGTTCTTC
TRBV9	TRBJ2-5	NA	NA	CASSVSQRQETQYF	TGTGCCAGCAGCGTTAGTCAACGCCAAGAGACCCAGTACTTC
TRBV19	TRBJ1-1	NA	NA	CASIGRTEAFF	TGTGCCAGTATAGGGAGGACTGAAGCTTTCTTT
TRBV19	TRBJ2-3	NA	few	CASSIGRWGRGHSMDTQYF	TGTGCCAGTAGTATCGGTCGGTGGGGCAGGGGCCACAGTATGGATACGCAGTATTTT
TRBV9	TRBJ2-5	NA	few	CASSPSGGSETQYF	TGTGCCAGCAGCCCGTCGGGTGGAAGTGAGACCCAGTACTTC
TRBV28	TRBJ2-5	NA	few	CASSTQGPQETQYF	TGTGCCAGCAGTACACAGGGACCCCAAGAGACCCAGTACTTC
TRBV6-6	TRBJ2-7	NA	NA	CASSYSAGSYEQYF	TGTGCCAGCAGTTACTCGGCAGGGTCCTACGAGCAGTACTTC
TRBV9	TRBJ1-1	NA	NA	CASSARTGTGEAFF	TGTGCCAGCAGCGCTCGCACAGGGACGGGTGAAGCTTTCTTT
TRBV18	TRBJ2-5	TRBD1	NA	CASSPPTGSETQYF	TGTGCCAGCTCACCGCCGACAGGGTCCGAGACCCAGTACTTC
TRBV7-6	TRBJ1-4	NA	NA	CASSINQGITNEKLFF	TGTGCCAGCAGCATCAACCAGGGGATAACTAATGAAAAACTGTTTTTT
TRBV7-2	TRBJ2-5	TRBD1	few	CASRLTGAPVETQYF	TGTGCCAGCAGACTGACAGGGGCCCCTGTAGAGACCCAGTACTTC
TRBV10-1	TRBJ2-7	NA	once	CASSGAAAILNFYEQYF	TGCGCCAGCAGTGGGGCAGCCGCGATTCTTAACTTCTACGAGCAGTACTTC
TRBV18	TRBJ1-5	TRBD1	NA	CASSPTGGTSQPQHF	TGTGCCAGCTCACCGACAGGGGGCACGAGTCAGCCCCAGCATTTT
TRBV9	TRBJ1-5	NA	NA	CASSVSSGYQPQHF	TGTGCCAGCAGCGTAAGTTCGGGGTATCAGCCCCAGCATTTT
TRBV7-2	TRBJ2-1	TRBD2	NA	CASSPGLANNEQFF	TGTGCCAGCAGCCCGGGACTAGCGAACAATGAGCAGTTCTTC
TRBV6-1	TRBJ2-7	TRBD2	NA	CASSSSGRSYEQYF	TGTGCCAGCAGCTCTAGCGGGAGAAGCTACGAGCAGTACTTC
TRBV28	TRBJ2-3	NA	NA	CASGSPSTDTQYF	TGTGCCAGCGGGAGTCCGAGCACAGATACGCAGTATTTT
TRBV5-1	TRBJ2-2	NA	NA	CASMRGGTGELFF	TGCGCCAGCATGAGAGGGGGTACCGGGGAGCTGTTTTTT
TRBV7-2	TRBJ2-5	NA	NA	CASSPMVATEEQYF	TGTGCCAGCAGCCCGATGGTGGCCACAGAAGAGCAGTACTTC
TRBV27	TRBJ2-3	NA	NA	CASSSQGVFLSGRGTDTQYF	TGTGCCAGCAGTTCCCAGGGGGTATTCCTCTCCGGGAGAGGAACAGATACGCAGTATTTT
TRBV10-3	TRBJ2-7	NA	NA	CAISTMGTPGEQYF	TGTGCCATCAGTACCATGGGGACTCCCGGCGAGCAGTACTTC
TRBV7-2	TRBJ1-6	TRBD1	NA	CASSLLGGRNSPLHF	TGTGCCAGCAGCTTACTAGGGGGCCGGAATTCACCCCTCCACTTT
TRBV2	TRBJ2-6	NA	NA	CASSEFSGGSGANVLTF	TGTGCCAGCAGTGAGTTTAGCGGAGGCTCTGGGGCCAACGTCCTGACTTTC
TRBV5-1	TRBJ1-3	NA	NA	CASSSTASGNTIYF	TGCGCCAGCAGCTCCACAGCCTCTGGAAACACTATATATTTT
TRBV28	TRBJ2-7	NA	NA	CASTHYRDGEQYF	TGTGCCAGCACTCACTACAGGGACGGCGAGCAGTACTTC
TRBV5-1	TRBJ2-5	TRBD2	NA	CASRGTSGGETQYF	TGCGCCAGCAGGGGGACTAGCGGGGGAGAGACCCAGTACTTC
TRBV27	TRBJ2-7	TRBD2	NA	CTSLAFGAGVGEQYF	TGTACCAGCCTCGCGTTTGGAGCGGGAGTAGGTGAGCAGTACTTC
TRBV5-5	TRBJ2-5	TRBD2	NA	CASSLALAGIGTQYF	TGTGCCAGCAGCTTAGCACTAGCGGGCATCGGGACCCAGTACTTC
TRBV5-5	TRBJ2-2	TRBD1	NA	CASSTQDRGGGELFF	TGTGCCAGCAGCACCCAGGACAGGGGCGGTGGGGAGCTGTTTTTT
TRBV30	TRBJ1-3	TRBD1	once	CAWSVGTGGGNTIYF	TGTGCCTGGAGTGTGGGGACAGGGGGAGGAAACACCATATATTTT
TRBV7-2	TRBJ1-4	NA	NA	CASSLDITGTTNEKLFF	TGTGCCAGCAGCTTAGATATAACAGGGACAACTAATGAAAAACTGTTTTTT
TRBV4-2	TRBJ2-6	NA	NA	CASSQEGAAPGANVLTF	TGTGCCAGCAGCCAAGAGGGCGCCGCTCCTGGGGCCAACGTCCTGACTTTC
TRBV28	TRBJ1-2	TRBD1	NA	CASSLTGDNYGYTF	TGTGCCAGCAGTTTAACAGGGGACAACTATGGCTACACCTTC
TRBV28	TRBJ2-2	TRBD1	NA	CASSTGTGGIGELFF	TGTGCCAGCAGTACCGGGACAGGGGGCATCGGGGAGCTGTTTTTT
TRBV29-1	TRBJ1-4	NA	once	CSVGSGNEKLFF	TGCAGCGTTGGGAGTGGTAATGAAAAACTGTTTTTT
TRBV28	TRBJ2-7	NA	NA	CASSLTAREQYF	TGTGCCAGCAGTTTGACAGCTCGCGAGCAGTACTTC
TRBV28	TRBJ2-4	NA	NA	CASSLESLAKNIQYF	TGTGCCAGCAGTTTAGAGTCCCTAGCCAAAAACATTCAGTACTTC
TRBV7-9	TRBJ1-5	NA	NA	CASSLGGDSASQPQHF	TGTGCCAGCAGCTTAGGGGGAGACTCGGCCAGTCAGCCCCAGCATTTT
TRBV28	TRBJ2-5	NA	NA	CASSTTETQYF	TGTGCCAGCAGTACTACAGAGACCCAGTACTTC
TRBV28	TRBJ2-7	NA	NA	CASRFPVTYEQYF	TGTGCCAGCAGATTCCCAGTTACCTACGAGCAGTACTTC
TRBV5-6	TRBJ2-7	TRBD2	NA	CASSWGLAGLYEQYF	TGTGCCAGCAGCTGGGGGCTAGCGGGGCTCTACGAGCAGTACTTC
TRBV6-5	TRBJ2-7	NA	NA	CASSYALARPYEQYF	TGTGCCAGCAGTTACGCTTTAGCGCGCCCCTACGAGCAGTACTTC
TRBV7-8	TRBJ1-3	NA	NA	CASSLQGAGNTIYF	TGTGCCAGCAGCTTACAAGGGGCTGGAAACACCATATATTTT
TRBV6-1	TRBJ2-7	TRBD1	once	CASSGGPGTASYEQYF	TGTGCCAGCAGTGGTGGTCCCGGGACAGCGTCCTACGAGCAGTACTTC
TRBV28	TRBJ2-7	TRBD2	NA	CASSGSPSYEQYF	TGTGCCAGTAGCGGGAGCCCCTCCTACGAGCAGTACTTC
TRBV28	TRBJ2-7	NA	NA	CASRSGLTYEQYF	TGTGCCAGCAGGAGCGGCCTAACCTACGAGCAGTACTTC
TRBV5-1	TRBJ2-7	NA	NA	CASSDTPESGYEQYF	TGCGCCAGCAGCGATACTCCGGAGTCGGGCTACGAGCAGTACTTC
TRBV6-1	TRBJ2-7	TRBD1	few	CASSEDRGKSEQYF	TGTGCCAGCAGTGAAGACAGGGGAAAGTCCGAGCAGTACTTC
TRBV7-8	TRBJ2-1	TRBD1	few	CASTPTGSSYNEQFF	TGTGCCAGCACCCCGACAGGGAGCTCCTACAATGAGCAGTTCTTC
TRBV15	TRBJ2-7	TRBD2	NA	CATSRAGGSYEQYF	TGTGCCACCAGCAGAGCGGGAGGGTCCTACGAGCAGTACTTC
TRBV7-2	TRBJ2-2	TRBD2	NA	CASSLDAIAGEGTGELFF	TGTGCCAGCAGCTTGGATGCCATAGCGGGAGAGGGCACCGGGGAGCTGTTTTTT
TRBV9	TRBJ2-7	TRBD2	NA	CASSVNDGRATPYEQYF	TGTGCCAGCAGCGTAAATGACGGGAGGGCCACACCCTACGAGCAGTACTTC
TRBV7-9	TRBJ2-7	NA	once	CASSSGAYEQYF	TGTGCCAGCAGCTCGGGGGCCTACGAGCAGTACTTC
TRBV28	TRBJ2-4	NA	NA	CASSLRGADSIQYF	TGTGCCAGCAGTTTACGCGGTGCGGATAGCATTCAGTACTTC
TRBV5-5	TRBJ2-7	NA	NA	CASSFYRDFSTEQYF	TGTGCCAGCAGCTTTTACCGGGACTTTTCCACCGAGCAGTACTTC
TRBV25-1	TRBJ2-2	NA	NA	CASSDGRSLAGELFF	TGTGCCAGCAGTGATGGCCGGAGCCTCGCCGGGGAGCTGTTTTTT
TRBV7-6	TRBJ2-7	NA	NA	CASSLLGAATYEQYF	TGTGCCAGCAGCTTACTGGGGGCGGCGACCTACGAGCAGTACTTC
TRBV28	TRBJ1-5	NA	few	CASRGGQPQHF	TGTGCCAGTCGGGGAGGTCAGCCCCAGCATTTT